One and the same sample provided the 6 T cell receptor beta chains below, sequenced in a study of blood T cell repertoires in COVID-19. Profiled with immunoSEQ multiplex PCR; TCRdb holds only in-frame clones, not every one. The top ten hold 1% to 1.5% of the sample, which has under 50,000 clones, about 87% seen once. The sequencing sample was made of peripheral blood. The receptors here all came from a woman aged 40 to 55 with acute or convalescent COVID-19.

The chain carries TRBV28 and TRBJ2-7, with D maybe TRBD1 (6 bases). Germline V gene data show CDR1 as MDHEN and CDR2 as SYDVKM. V dropped 10 bases and J dropped 1 base, with 11 bases sitting between them. The CDR3 is made up of 12 amino acids. Here the CDR3 DNA reads TGTGCCACCAACAGGGCTTCCTACGAGCAGTACTTC. Translation gives CATNRASYEQYF.

The CDR3 loop is CASSLAGQNSGNTIYF. CDR3 sequence (DNA): TGTGCCAGCAGCTTAGCGGGACAGAACTCTGGAAACACCATATATTTT. The genes are TRBV7-2 and TRBJ1-3, with 7 bases fitting TRBD1. Germline V lookup: CDR1 SGHTA, CDR2 FQGNSA. This CDR3 is built from 16 residues. Trimming cost V 0 bases and J 0 bases; bases outside gene matches: 2.

The chain uses TRBV19 and TRBJ1-3; no clear D gene. Looked up from germline, CDR1 is LNHDA and CDR2 is SQIVND (reference sequence). There are 16 residues in the CDR3. V was clipped by 3 bases and J by 0 bases, with 12 bases between them. The chain's CDR3 is CASSIGEGSSGNTIYF. CDR3 bases: TGTGCCAGTAGTATTGGAGAGGGATCCTCTGGAAACACCATATATTTT.

The rearrangement joins TRBV28 to TRBJ2-7; TRBD1 matches at 7 bases. Germline loops: CDR1 MDHEN, CDR2 SYDVKM. This CDR3 is built from 15 residues. V lost 4 bases and J lost 2; bases outside the gene matches: 8. CDR3 nucleotide sequence: TGTGCCAGCAGTTCCGGGACAGTGGGGACCTACGAGCAGTACTTC. It yields the protein CASSSGTVGTYEQYF.

In this sample, this clone turned up once. The rearrangement links TRBV5-1 to TRBJ2-1; TRBD1 matches 9 bases. Germline V gives CDR1 SGHRS, CDR2 YFSETQ. The ends lost 0 bases at V and 0 bases at J; junction bases unmatched: 4. The CDR3 has 17 amino acids. CDR3 loop: CASSLDTGGPSYNEQFF. CDR3 in DNA: TGCGCCAGCAGCTTGGATACAGGGGGCCCCTCCTACAATGAGCAGTTCTTC.

This chain connects TRBV9 to TRBJ1-1; 10 nucleotides align to TRBD1. The CDR3 totals 15 residues. Germline assignment: CDR1 SGDLS and CDR2 YYNGEE. V shed 1 base and J 10 bases; nucleotides not matched to a gene: 10. As DNA, the CDR3 is TGTGCCAGCAGCGTAAAGGGACAGGGGCGGGTTGCAGCTTTCTTT. Translated: CASSVKGQGRVAAFF.